This T cell receptor (beta chain) is from a study of T cells in Graves' hyperthyroidism and ophthalmopathy. Study results and caveats: In the blood, most expanded thyroid clonotypes above 0.001 appeared as well.

This clonotype was detected only a few times. As yet, its antigen is unknown. Ophthalmopathy patients showed a Clinical Activity Score of at least 3, NOSPECS grade of at least 4 and duration under 3 months. Clinicians diagnosed patients from clinical symptoms, serum thyroxine and TRAb, thyroid ultrasound and orbital computed tomography. The authors obtained PBMCs from around 11 ml of fresh peripheral blood. The CDR3 regions of TCR beta were amplified from RNA transcripts. The HTBI set primed first-round TCR CDR3 RT-PCR. Each CDR3 protein is one row after TCRdb ran MiXCR on the multiplex PCR reads. The repertoire consists of hundreds of thousands of distinct CDR3 sequences, with under 15% occurring once and the leading ten covering 13%. This CDR3 spans 16 amino acids. Trimming took 0 bases from V and 6 from J, leaving 17 bases between them. From germline, CDR1 is MNHEY and CDR2 SVGAGI.

The rearrangement links TRBV6-5 to TRBJ1-2; the D gene is possibly TRBD1 (6 bases). This TCR derives from a man younger than 35 with Graves' ophthalmopathy. The sequencing sample was made of blood. The CDR3 spells CASSYSGRGRGDGYTF. CDR3 in DNA: TGTGCCAGCAGTTACTCGGGGCGGGGGCGGGGGGATGGCTACACCTTC.